These 13 T cell receptor beta chains were sequenced from one sample in a study of cytomegalovirus exposure and HLA in healthy donors. It was with 60 Vbeta and 13 Jbeta primers that the PCR ran. Here immunoSEQ multiplex PCR was the method, and the copy in TCRdb shows in-frame clones only, minus some. The sample holds about 120,000 clones, approximately 78% seen once. Sequenced input: PBMCs. The receptors come from a man between 40 and 49 years old in good health and CMV-seronegative.

J is TRBJ2-1 and V is TRBV28, with D perhaps TRBD2 (6 bases). Trimming cost V 6 bases and J 0 bases, with 15 bases left between them. The CDR3 has 16 residues. Per the germline V gene, CDR1 is MDHEN and CDR2 is SYDVKM. Here the CDR3 reads CASSAGGSSSYNEQFF. CDR3 DNA: TGTGCCAGCAGCGCTGGAGGGTCCAGCTCCTACAATGAGCAGTTCTTC.

This clone was observed a single time. The chain employs TRBV19 and TRBJ1-4, with D unresolved. V lost 5 bases and J 7 bases, leaving 20 bases between the germline ends. The CDR3 has 16 residues. Germline assignment: CDR1 LNHDA and CDR2 SQIVND (reference sequence). CDR3 DNA sequence: TGTGCCAGTAGTCCCTCAGGCGGCCGGGGAGTTGAAAAACTGTTTTTT. It codes for CASSPSGGRGVEKLFF.

The gene calls are TRBV11-2 and TRBJ1-1; D gene uncertain. This CDR3 has 14 residues. Germline V gene sequence: CDR1 SGHAT, CDR2 FQNNGV. The V gene lost 2 bases and the J gene lost 8 bases, with 15 bases spanning the gap. This CDR3 reads CASSLRYDGREAFF. CDR3 nucleotides: TGTGCCAGCAGCTTAAGGTATGACGGGAGAGAAGCTTTCTTT.

J is TRBJ2-5 and V is TRBV18, with 8 bases fitting TRBD1. Germline V gene lookup returns CDR1 KGHSH and CDR2 LQKENI. The CDR3 is made up of 15 amino acids. Germline trimming cut 3 bases from V and 4 bases from J; bases unmatched to any gene: 7. CDR3 sequence: CASSPRDRMGETQYF. The CDR3 bases are TGTGCCAGCTCACCCCGGGACAGGATGGGAGAGACCCAGTACTTC.

The chain carries TRBV7-3 and TRBJ2-3; D gene unclear. CDR1 SGHTA and CDR2 FQGTGA come from the germline V gene. CDR3 length: 14 residues. Trimming left V 2 bases short and J 2 bases short, with 8 bases between. Written as DNA, the CDR3 is TGTGCCAGCAGCTTACATAGTTCCACAGATACGCAGTATTTT. As protein: CASSLHSSTDTQYF.

The V gene is TRBV5-1, the J gene TRBJ2-2, with D possibly being TRBD2 (5 bases). Germline V gene sequence: CDR1 SGHRS, CDR2 YFSETQ. V was trimmed by 2 bases and J by 2 bases, leaving 10 bases between them. The CDR3 loop spans 15 amino acids. The CDR3 DNA sequence: TGCGCCAGCAGCTTAAGCAGCGGAAACACCGGGGAGCTGTTTTTT. Translation: CASSLSSGNTGELFF.

This clone has a handful of counts. The V gene is TRBV7-2, the J gene TRBJ2-5, with TRBD2 matching over 7 bases. Trimming took 8 bases from V and 3 from J; bases not matched to a gene: 9. The CDR3 extends over 14 amino acids. Germline V gene lookup returns CDR1 SGHTA and CDR2 FQGNSA. Here the CDR3 DNA reads TGTGCCAGCGCACGGGGGAGGGAGAAAGAGACCCAGTACTTC. Its protein is CASARGREKETQYF.

This rearrangement joins TRBV10-1 to TRBJ2-7, with TRBD2 matching 8 bases. Germline V CDR1 and CDR2: WNHNN, SYGVQD (reference sequence). This CDR3 region has 14 residues. V was pared by 3 bases and J by 1 base, with 2 bases of the junction left unmatched. The CDR3, as DNA: TGCGCCAGCAGTGAAGTAGCGGGGTCCTACGAGCAGTACTTC. Translation: CASSEVAGSYEQYF.

The chain has TRBV6-5 and TRBJ1-3, with D hard to call. Trimming removed 6 bases from V and 1 base from J, with 10 bases in between. The CDR3 totals 14 residues. The V gene's germline CDR1 is MNHEY and CDR2 SVGAGI. This CDR3 reads CASRPRHSGNTIYF. The CDR3 DNA reads TGTGCCAGCAGACCGAGACATTCTGGAAACACCATATATTTT.

The CDR3 loop is CASSRDRVDEQFF. The CDR3 coding sequence is TGCGCCAGCAGCCGTGACAGGGTCGATGAGCAGTTCTTC. This chain connects TRBV5-1 to TRBJ2-1, with 7 nucleotides matching TRBD1. This CDR3 has 13 residues. V lost 4 bases, J lost 8 bases, and 6 bases stayed unmatched. Germline V gene lookup returns CDR1 SGHRS and CDR2 YFSETQ.

The CDR3 coding sequence is TGTGCCAGCAGTGAAGCTTGGAGGGATGGAAACACCATATATTTT. Encoded protein: CASSEAWRDGNTIYF. The rearrangement links TRBV6-1 to TRBJ1-3; the D is unclear. Germline assignment: CDR1 MNHNS and CDR2 SASEGT. This CDR3 comprises 15 residues. V was clipped by 0 bases and J by 3 bases, with 9 bases between them.

This clone was detected only a few times. The J gene is TRBJ2-7, the V gene TRBV5-4; tentatively, D is TRBD1 (5 bases). V lost 4 bases to trimming and J lost 0 bases, with 17 bases between them. Germline CDR1 SGHNT, CDR2 YYREEE (reference sequence). The length of the CDR3 is 16 residues. The CDR3 nucleotides read TGTGCCAGCAGCCGGACGGTGACAAGGGGCTCCTACGAGCAGTACTTC. Translating it yields CASSRTVTRGSYEQYF.

The chain uses TRBV4-3 and TRBJ2-7; 10 bases are shared with TRBD1. CDR1 is LGHNA, CDR2 YSLEER, per germline. The CDR3 covers 16 residues. V was clipped by 1 base and J by 5 bases; unmatched bases: 8. The CDR3 protein is CASSQGVGTGDNEQYF. The CDR3 bases are TGCGCCAGCAGCCAAGGGGTCGGGACAGGGGACAACGAGCAGTACTTC.